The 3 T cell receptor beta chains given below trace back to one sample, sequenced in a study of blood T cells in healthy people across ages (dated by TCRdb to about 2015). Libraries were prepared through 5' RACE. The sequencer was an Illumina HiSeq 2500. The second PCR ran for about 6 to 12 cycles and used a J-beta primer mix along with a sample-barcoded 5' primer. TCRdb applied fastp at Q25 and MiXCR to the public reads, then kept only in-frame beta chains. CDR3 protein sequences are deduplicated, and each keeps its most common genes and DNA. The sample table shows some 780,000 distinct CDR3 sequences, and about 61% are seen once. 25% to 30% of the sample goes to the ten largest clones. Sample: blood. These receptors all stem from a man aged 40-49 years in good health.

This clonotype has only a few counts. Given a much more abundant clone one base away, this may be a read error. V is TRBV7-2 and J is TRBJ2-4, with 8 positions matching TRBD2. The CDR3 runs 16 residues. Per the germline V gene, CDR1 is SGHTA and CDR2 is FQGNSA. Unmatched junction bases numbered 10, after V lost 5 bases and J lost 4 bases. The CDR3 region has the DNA TGTGCCAGCAGCGCCCGGGAGGGGGATATTAAAAACATTCAGTACTTC. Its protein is CASSAREGDIKNIQYF.

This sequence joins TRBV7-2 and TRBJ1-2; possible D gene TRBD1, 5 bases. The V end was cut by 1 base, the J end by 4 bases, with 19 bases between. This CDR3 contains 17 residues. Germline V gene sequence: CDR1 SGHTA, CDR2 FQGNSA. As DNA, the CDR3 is TGTGCCAGCAGCTTAGATCTAGGGGCAGGACGAACCTATGGCTACACCTTC. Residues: CASSLDLGAGRTYGYTF.

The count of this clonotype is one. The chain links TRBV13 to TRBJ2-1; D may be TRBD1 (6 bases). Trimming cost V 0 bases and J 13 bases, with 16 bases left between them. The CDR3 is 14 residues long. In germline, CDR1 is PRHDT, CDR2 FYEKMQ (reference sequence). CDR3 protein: CASSLGTGIETQFF. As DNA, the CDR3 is TGTGCCAGCAGCTTAGGCACAGGGATCGAGACCCAGTTCTTC. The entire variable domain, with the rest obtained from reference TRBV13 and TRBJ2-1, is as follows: AAGVIQSPRHLIKEKRETATLKCYPIPRHDTVYWYQQGPGQDPQFLISFYEKMQSDKGSIPDRFSAQQFSDYHSELNMSSLELGDSALYFCASSLGTGIETQFFGPGTRLTVL.